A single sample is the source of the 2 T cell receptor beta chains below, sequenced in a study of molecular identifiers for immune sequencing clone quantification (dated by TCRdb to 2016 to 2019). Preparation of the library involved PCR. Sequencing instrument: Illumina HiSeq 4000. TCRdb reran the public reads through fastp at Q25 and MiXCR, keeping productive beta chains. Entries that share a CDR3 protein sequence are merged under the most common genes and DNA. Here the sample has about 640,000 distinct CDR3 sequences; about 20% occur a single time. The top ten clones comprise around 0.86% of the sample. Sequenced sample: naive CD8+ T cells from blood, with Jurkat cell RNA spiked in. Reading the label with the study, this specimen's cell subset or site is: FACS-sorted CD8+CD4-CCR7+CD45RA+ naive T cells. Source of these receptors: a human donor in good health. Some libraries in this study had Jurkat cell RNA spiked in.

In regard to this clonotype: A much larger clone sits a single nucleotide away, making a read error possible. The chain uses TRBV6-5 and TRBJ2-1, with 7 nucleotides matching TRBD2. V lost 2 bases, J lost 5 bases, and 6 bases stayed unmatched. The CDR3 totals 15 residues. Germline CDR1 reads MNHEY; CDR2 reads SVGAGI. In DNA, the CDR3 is TGTGCCAGCAGTTACGGGGGGGGGACCCACAATGAGCAGTTCTTC. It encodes CASSYGGGTHNEQFF.

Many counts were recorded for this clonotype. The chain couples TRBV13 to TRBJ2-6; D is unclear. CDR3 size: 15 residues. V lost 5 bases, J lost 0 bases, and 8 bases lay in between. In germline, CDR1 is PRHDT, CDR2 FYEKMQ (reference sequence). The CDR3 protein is CASSPPASGANVLTF. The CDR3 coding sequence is TGTGCCAGCAGCCCGCCTGCCTCTGGGGCCAACGTCCTGACTTTC.